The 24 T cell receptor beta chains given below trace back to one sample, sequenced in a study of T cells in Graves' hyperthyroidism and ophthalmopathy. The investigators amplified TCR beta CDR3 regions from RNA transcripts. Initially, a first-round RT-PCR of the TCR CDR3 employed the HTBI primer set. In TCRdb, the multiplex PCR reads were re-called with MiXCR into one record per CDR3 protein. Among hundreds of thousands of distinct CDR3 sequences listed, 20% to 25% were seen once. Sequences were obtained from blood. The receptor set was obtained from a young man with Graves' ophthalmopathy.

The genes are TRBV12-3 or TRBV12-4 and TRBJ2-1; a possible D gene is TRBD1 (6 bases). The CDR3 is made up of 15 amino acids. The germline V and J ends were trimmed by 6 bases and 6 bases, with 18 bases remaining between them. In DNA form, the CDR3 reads TGTGCCAGCAGCGCTCTTGGACAGCGCCCCAATGAGCAGTTCTTC. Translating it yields CASSALGQRPNEQFF.

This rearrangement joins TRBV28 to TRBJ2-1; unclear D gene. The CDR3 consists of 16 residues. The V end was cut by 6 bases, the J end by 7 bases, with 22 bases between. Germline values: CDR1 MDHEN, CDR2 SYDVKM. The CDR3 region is CASSPLTWTTLNEQFF. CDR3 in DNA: TGTGCCAGCAGCCCCTTAACCTGGACCACCCTGAATGAGCAGTTCTTC.

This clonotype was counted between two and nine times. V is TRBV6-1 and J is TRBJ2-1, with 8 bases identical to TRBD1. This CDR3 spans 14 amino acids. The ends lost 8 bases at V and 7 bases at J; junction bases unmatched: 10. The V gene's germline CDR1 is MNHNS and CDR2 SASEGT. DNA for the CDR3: TGTGCCAGCGGGGGACCAGGGGGCTGGAATGAGCAGTTCTTC. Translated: CASGGPGGWNEQFF.

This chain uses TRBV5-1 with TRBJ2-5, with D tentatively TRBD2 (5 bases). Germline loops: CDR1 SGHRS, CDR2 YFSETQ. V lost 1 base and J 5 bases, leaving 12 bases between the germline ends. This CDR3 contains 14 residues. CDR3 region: CASSLREGRETQYF. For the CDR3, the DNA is TGCGCCAGCAGCTTGCGTGAGGGCCGGGAGACCCAGTACTTC.

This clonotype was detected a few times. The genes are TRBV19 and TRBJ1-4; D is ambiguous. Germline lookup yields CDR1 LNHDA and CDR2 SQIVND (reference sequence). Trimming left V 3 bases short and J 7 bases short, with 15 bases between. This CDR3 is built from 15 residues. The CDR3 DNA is TGTGCCAGTAGTATCATGGACCATCGGGGTGAAAAACTGTTTTTT. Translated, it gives CASSIMDHRGEKLFF.

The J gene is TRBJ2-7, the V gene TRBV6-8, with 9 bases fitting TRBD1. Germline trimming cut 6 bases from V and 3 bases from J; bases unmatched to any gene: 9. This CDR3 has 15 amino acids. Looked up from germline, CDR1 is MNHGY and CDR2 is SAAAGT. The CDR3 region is CASSFRDRVYYEQYF. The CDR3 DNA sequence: TGTGCCAGCAGCTTTCGGGACAGGGTATACTACGAGCAGTACTTC.

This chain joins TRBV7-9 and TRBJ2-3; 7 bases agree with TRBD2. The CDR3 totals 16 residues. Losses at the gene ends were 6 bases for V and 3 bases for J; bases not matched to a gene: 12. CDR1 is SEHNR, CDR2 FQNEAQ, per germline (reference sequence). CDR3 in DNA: TGTGCCAGCAGTCGGACTAGTCAAATGTGGACAGATACGCAGTATTTT. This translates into CASSRTSQMWTDTQYF.

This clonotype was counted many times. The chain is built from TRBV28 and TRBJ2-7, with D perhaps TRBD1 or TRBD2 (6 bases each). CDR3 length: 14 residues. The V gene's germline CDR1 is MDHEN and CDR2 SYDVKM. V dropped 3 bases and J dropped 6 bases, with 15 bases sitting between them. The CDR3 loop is CASSLPSGGGEQYF. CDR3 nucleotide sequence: TGTGCCAGCAGTTTGCCTTCCGGAGGGGGCGAGCAGTACTTC.

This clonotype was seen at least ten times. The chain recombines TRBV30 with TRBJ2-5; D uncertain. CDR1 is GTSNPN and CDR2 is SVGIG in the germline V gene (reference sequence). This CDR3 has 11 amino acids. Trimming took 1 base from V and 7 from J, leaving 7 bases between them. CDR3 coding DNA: TGTGCCTGGAGTGCCCCCCCGACCCAGTACTTC. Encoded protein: CAWSAPPTQYF.

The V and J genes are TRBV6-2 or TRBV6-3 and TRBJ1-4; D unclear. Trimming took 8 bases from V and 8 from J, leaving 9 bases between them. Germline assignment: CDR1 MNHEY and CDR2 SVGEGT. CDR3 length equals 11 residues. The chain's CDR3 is CASGPREKLFF. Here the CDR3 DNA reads TGTGCCAGCGGCCCAAGGGAAAAACTGTTTTTT.

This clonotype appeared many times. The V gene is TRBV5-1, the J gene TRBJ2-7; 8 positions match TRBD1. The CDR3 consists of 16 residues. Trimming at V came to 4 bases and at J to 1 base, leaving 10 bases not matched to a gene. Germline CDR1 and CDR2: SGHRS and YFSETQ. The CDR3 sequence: CASSGDRGPFSYEQYF. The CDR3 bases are TGCGCCAGCAGCGGCGACAGGGGCCCCTTTTCCTACGAGCAGTACTTC.

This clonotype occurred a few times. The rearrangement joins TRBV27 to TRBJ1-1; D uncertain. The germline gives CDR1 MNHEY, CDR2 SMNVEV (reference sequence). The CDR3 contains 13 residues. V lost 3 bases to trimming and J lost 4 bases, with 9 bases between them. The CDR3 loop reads CASSFMPSTEAFF. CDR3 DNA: TGTGCCAGCAGTTTTATGCCGAGCACTGAAGCTTTCTTT.

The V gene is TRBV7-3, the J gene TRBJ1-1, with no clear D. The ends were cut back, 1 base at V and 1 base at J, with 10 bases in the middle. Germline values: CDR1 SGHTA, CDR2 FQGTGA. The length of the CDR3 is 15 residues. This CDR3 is CASSLIRQENTEAFF. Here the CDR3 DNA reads TGTGCCAGCAGCTTAATCAGGCAAGAGAACACTGAAGCTTTCTTT.

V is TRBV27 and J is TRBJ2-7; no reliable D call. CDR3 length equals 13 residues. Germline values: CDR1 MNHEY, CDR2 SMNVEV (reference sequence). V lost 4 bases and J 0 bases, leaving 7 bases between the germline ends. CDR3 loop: CASSWRSSYEQYF. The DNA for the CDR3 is TGTGCCAGCAGTTGGCGGAGCTCCTACGAGCAGTACTTC.

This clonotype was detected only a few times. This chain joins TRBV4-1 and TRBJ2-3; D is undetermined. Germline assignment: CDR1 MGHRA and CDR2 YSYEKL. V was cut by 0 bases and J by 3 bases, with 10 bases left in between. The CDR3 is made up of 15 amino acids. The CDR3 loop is CASSQDRVATDTQYF. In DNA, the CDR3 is TGCGCCAGCAGCCAAGATCGGGTAGCTACAGATACGCAGTATTTT.

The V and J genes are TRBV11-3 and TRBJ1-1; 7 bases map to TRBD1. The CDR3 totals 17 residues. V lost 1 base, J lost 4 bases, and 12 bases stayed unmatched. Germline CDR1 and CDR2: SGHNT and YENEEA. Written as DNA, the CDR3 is TGTGCCAGCAGCTTAGGTGTGCGGCGCAGGGGGGCCACTGAAGCTTTCTTT. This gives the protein CASSLGVRRRGATEAFF.

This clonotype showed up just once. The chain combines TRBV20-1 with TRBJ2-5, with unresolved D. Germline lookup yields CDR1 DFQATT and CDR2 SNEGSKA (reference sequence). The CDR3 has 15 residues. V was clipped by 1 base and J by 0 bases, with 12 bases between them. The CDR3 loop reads CSARVLTEYQETQYF. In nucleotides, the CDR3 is TGCAGTGCTAGAGTTCTAACTGAGTACCAAGAGACCCAGTACTTC.

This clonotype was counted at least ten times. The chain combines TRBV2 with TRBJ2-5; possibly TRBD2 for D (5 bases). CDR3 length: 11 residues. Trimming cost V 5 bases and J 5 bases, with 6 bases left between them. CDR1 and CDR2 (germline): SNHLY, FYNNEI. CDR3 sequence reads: CASSWEETQYF. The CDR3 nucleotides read TGTGCCAGCAGTTGGGAGGAGACCCAGTACTTC.

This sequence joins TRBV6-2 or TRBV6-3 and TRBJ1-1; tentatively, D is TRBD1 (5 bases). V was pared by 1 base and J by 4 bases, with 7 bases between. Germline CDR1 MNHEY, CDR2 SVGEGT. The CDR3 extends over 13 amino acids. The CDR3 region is CASSYLGVTEAFF. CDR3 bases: TGTGCCAGCAGTTACTTAGGGGTCACTGAAGCTTTCTTT.

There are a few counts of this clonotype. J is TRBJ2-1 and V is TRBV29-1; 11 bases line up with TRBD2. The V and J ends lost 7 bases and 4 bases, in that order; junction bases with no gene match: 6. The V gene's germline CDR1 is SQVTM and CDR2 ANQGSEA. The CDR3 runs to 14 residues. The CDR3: CSASGLAVYNEQFF. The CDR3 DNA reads TGCAGCGCCTCGGGACTAGCGGTTTACAATGAGCAGTTCTTC.

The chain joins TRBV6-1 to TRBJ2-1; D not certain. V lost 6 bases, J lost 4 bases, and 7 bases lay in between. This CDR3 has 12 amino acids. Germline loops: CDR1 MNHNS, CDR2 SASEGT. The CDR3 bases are TGTGCCAGCAGGGGGTATTACAATGAGCAGTTCTTC. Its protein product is CASRGYYNEQFF.

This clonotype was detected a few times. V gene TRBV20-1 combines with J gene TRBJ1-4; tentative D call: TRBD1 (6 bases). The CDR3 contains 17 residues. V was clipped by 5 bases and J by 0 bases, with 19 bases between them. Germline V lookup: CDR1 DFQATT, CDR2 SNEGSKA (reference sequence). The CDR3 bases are TGCAGTGCTCCCCAGGGACCCCGGACAGCAACTAATGAAAAACTGTTTTTT. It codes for CSAPQGPRTATNEKLFF.

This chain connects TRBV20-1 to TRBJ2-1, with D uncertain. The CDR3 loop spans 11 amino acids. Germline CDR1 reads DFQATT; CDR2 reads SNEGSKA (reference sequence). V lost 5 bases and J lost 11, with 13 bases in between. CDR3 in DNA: TGCAGTGCTTTTGCCGGTGTTCAGCAGTTCTTC. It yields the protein CSAFAGVQQFF.

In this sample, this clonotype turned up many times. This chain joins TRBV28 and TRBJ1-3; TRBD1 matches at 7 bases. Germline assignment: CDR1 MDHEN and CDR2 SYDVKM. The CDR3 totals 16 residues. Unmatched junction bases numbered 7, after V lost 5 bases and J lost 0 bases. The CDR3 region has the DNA TGTGCCAGCAGTCCTCCGGGACAGCTCTCTGGAAACACCATATATTTT. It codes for CASSPPGQLSGNTIYF.